This record concerns one T cell receptor beta chain sequence. Its antigen remains unknown. The CDR3 sequence is 13 residues long. The germline gives CDR1 MNHEY, CDR2 SMNVEV (reference sequence). V gave up 8 bases and J gave up 3 bases, with 8 bases separating them. The data are from a study of graft-versus-host responses after intestinal transplantation. Measured with immunoSEQ multiplex PCR; TCRdb has only the in-frame clones, and not every one. The sample lists some 23,000 clones; approximately 78% were seen once. This TCR derives from a human donor who was the organ donor for an intestinal transplant. The sequencing here drew on unstimulated CD8+ T cells sorted from spleen or lymph node cells, taken before transplant. V usage is TRBV27 and J usage is TRBJ1-6; D gene ambiguous. The CDR3 sequence is CASGLNYNSPLHF. CDR3 sequence (DNA): TGTGCCAGCGGGCTAAACTATAATTCACCCCTCCACTTT.